This T cell receptor beta chain derives from a study of shared clonotypes between healthy human individuals. General study results and limits: Memory subsets generally showed lower estimated richness than naive subsets. The small donor group covered limited genetic and exposure diversity.

As handled by the study authors: As immunoSEQ supplied junction-only sequences (without quality scores), filtering differed. Sequenced by immunoSEQ multiplex PCR; TCRdb stores in-frame clones only, minus some. The D gene and trimming were derived from the DNA, and the V and J assignments and clone size from that table. The data hold around 2.5 million clones, with 93% observed a single time. To note about this clone: The target antigen is unknown.

Trimming cost V 6 bases and J 4 bases; bases outside gene matches: 9. The CDR3 runs to 16 residues. In germline, CDR1 is LNHDA, CDR2 SQIVND (reference sequence). The J gene is TRBJ1-4, the V gene TRBV19, with 9 bases matching TRBD1. The sequenced material came from naive CD4+ T cells from PBMCs. Specified subset: CD45RA+ positively selected. The receptor's source is a man younger than 35 in good health. Some clones in this sample may be carry-over from other donors' samples. CDR3 sequence reads: CASRDRGLRSNEKLFF. CDR3 coding DNA: TGTGCCAGTAGAGACAGGGGGTTGCGGAGTAATGAAAAACTGTTTTTT.